This TCR beta chain originates from a study of CD4 T cells in relation to SARS-CoV-2 and coronaviruses. V was clipped by 7 bases and J by 8 bases, with 20 bases between them. CDR1 is PRHDT and CDR2 is FYEKMQ in the germline V gene (reference sequence). The CDR3 spans 14 residues. Profiled with immunoSEQ multiplex PCR; TCRdb holds only in-frame clones, not every one. The sample consists of tens of thousands of clones, approximately 77% of them appearing once. Notes on this clone: The target antigen is unknown.

The receptor was isolated from an adult with COVID-19. The source material was naive CD4+ T cells from PBMCs, cultured in vitro. The subset was: naive CD4+ T cells isolated by negative enrichment. The gene calls are TRBV13 and TRBJ1-2; D possibly corresponds to TRBD1 (5 bases). The CDR3 region is CASTDRGTNSGYTF. For the CDR3, the DNA is TGTGCCAGCACCGATCGGGGGACTAACTCGGGCTACACCTTC.